A single sample gave rise to the 19 T cell receptor beta chains below, sequenced in a study of cytomegalovirus exposure and HLA in healthy donors. 60 Vbeta and 13 Jbeta primers were used in PCR. Sequenced by immunoSEQ multiplex PCR; TCRdb stores in-frame clones only, minus some. The table records some 180,000 clones, more than 75% of them present only once. The sequenced sample was PBMCs. These receptors all stem from a woman in her thirties in good health and CMV-seropositive.

This rearrangement joins TRBV11-2 to TRBJ2-2; D is perhaps TRBD2 (5 bases). This CDR3 has 14 amino acids. Trimming pared 4 bases from V and 5 bases from J, leaving 11 bases between. In germline, CDR1 is SGHAT, CDR2 FQNNGV. The CDR3 DNA is TGTGCCAGCAGCTGGGAGTATAAAACCGGGGAGCTGTTTTTT. This codes for CASSWEYKTGELFF. The full variable domain, completed using reference TRBV11-2 and TRBJ2-2, is EAGVAQSPRYKIIEKRQSVAFWCNPISGHATLYWYQQILGQGPKLLIQFQNNGVVDDSQLPKDRFSAERLKGVDSTLKIQPAKLEDSAVYLCASSWEYKTGELFFGEGSRLTVL.

V usage is TRBV2 and J usage is TRBJ2-2; 7 positions match TRBD2. The CDR3 runs to 15 residues. V gave up 4 bases and J gave up 6 bases; unmatched junction bases: 8. The germline CDR1 and CDR2 sequences are SNHLY and FYNNEI. The CDR3 DNA reads TGTGCCAGCAGTGGGGTAGCGGGTGGGCCCGGGGAGCTGTTTTTT. This encodes CASSGVAGGPGELFF.

The chain carries TRBV11-3 and TRBJ2-5; 11 bases are shared with TRBD2. The CDR3 has 15 residues. The germline CDR1 and CDR2 sequences are SGHNT and YENEEA. V lost 5 bases and J lost 5; bases outside the gene matches: 7. The CDR3 loop is CASSSTSGGGETQYF. The CDR3 DNA follows: TGTGCCAGCAGCAGTACTAGCGGGGGAGGGGAGACCCAGTACTTC.

The V gene is TRBV21-1, the J gene TRBJ2-7; the tabulated D call, TRBD2, remains unverified against the DNA. TRBV21-1 is described as a pseudogene. The CDR3 is 16 residues long. CDR3 sequence: CASSKFRLATSYEQYF. Written as DNA, the CDR3 is TGTGCCAGCAGCAAATTCCGACTAGCTACTTCATACGAGCAGTACTTC.

The rearrangement joins TRBV11-3 to TRBJ2-3; 10 nucleotides line up with TRBD2. Germline trimming cut 5 bases from V and 2 bases from J; bases unmatched to any gene: 10. The CDR3 sequence is 17 residues long. The germline V gene has CDR1 SGHNT and CDR2 YENEEA. The CDR3 sequence is CASSLGSLAGATDTQYF. The CDR3 bases are TGTGCCAGCAGCCTGGGGTCCCTAGCGGGGGCCACAGATACGCAGTATTTT.

A few counts support this clone. The chain has TRBV18 and TRBJ1-1, with D perhaps matching TRBD1 (5 bases). The V and J ends lost 1 base and 5 bases respectively, with 11 bases between them. Germline V CDR1 and CDR2: KGHSH, LQKENI. The CDR3 sequence is 14 residues long. The DNA of the CDR3 is TGTGCCAGCTCACCACGGTCAGGGCGGACTGAAGCTTTCTTT. It yields the protein CASSPRSGRTEAFF. The variable domain in full, completed from reference TRBV18 and TRBJ1-1, reads NAGVMQNPRHLVRRRGQEARLRCSPMKGHSHVYWYRQLPEEGLKFMVYLQKENIIDESGMPKERFSAEFPKEGPSILRIQQVVRGDSAAYFCASSPRSGRTEAFFGQGTRLTVV.

This chain connects TRBV5-1 to TRBJ2-7; the D is unclear. CDR1 and CDR2 (germline): SGHRS, YFSETQ. There are 13 residues in the CDR3. Deletions cut 0 bases from V and 7 bases from J, with 11 bases between. This CDR3 is CASSLAGGAEQYF. In DNA, the CDR3 is TGCGCCAGCAGCTTGGCCGGCGGCGCAGAGCAGTACTTC. Complete variable domain (other parts from reference TRBV5-1 and TRBJ2-7): KAGVTQTPRYLIKTRGQQVTLSCSPISGHRSVSWYQQTPGQGLQFLFEYFSETQRNKGNFPGRFSGRQFSNSRSEMNVSTLELGDSALYLCASSLAGGAEQYFGPGTRLTVT.

The chain couples TRBV28 to TRBJ1-3; no reliable D call. Germline V gene sequence: CDR1 MDHEN, CDR2 SYDVKM. Trimming pared 4 bases from V and 0 bases from J, leaving 13 bases between. The CDR3 sequence is 16 residues long. CDR3 residues: CASSCFPLSSGNTIYF. The CDR3 nucleotides read TGTGCCAGCAGTTGTTTCCCCCTGAGCTCTGGAAACACCATATATTTT.

The CDR3 DNA is TGTGCCAGTAGTATACGCGGTTCACCCCTCCACTTT. This sequence encodes CASSIRGSPLHF. J is TRBJ1-6 and V is TRBV19; D gene unclear. Per the germline V gene, CDR1 is LNHDA and CDR2 is SQIVND (reference sequence). V lost 2 bases and J 9 bases, leaving 5 bases between the germline ends. The length of the CDR3 is 12 residues.

This clone was recorded once. V is TRBV7-6 and J is TRBJ2-5; maybe TRBD2 (6 bases). Trimming left V 1 base short and J 3 bases short, with 6 bases between. Germline V lookup: CDR1 SGHVS, CDR2 FNYEAQ. This CDR3 region has 13 residues. The CDR3 spells CASSLGGEETQYF. DNA for the CDR3: TGTGCCAGCAGCTTAGGGGGGGAAGAGACCCAGTACTTC.

This clone turned up a few times. Here the CDR3 DNA reads TGTGCCAGCTCACGGAGCCAGAGGGGGACCAACACTGAAGCTTTCTTT. Amino acid sequence: CASSRSQRGTNTEAFF. The V gene is TRBV18, the J gene TRBJ1-1, with TRBD1 as a possible D gene (6 bases). CDR1 is KGHSH, CDR2 LQKENI, per germline. The CDR3 totals 16 residues. V was cut by 4 bases and J by 2 bases, with 17 bases left in between.

The chain employs TRBV4-3 and TRBJ1-1; 7 bases fit TRBD1. Germline V lookup: CDR1 LGHNA, CDR2 YSLEER. V shed 4 bases, J shed 1 base, and the junction held 3 bases outside the gene matches. The CDR3 runs 14 residues. The CDR3 region has the DNA TGCGCCAGCAGCCCCGGGACAGAGAACACTGAAGCTTTCTTT. This encodes CASSPGTENTEAFF.

The chain employs TRBV2 and TRBJ2-7; TRBD1 is a possible D gene (7 bases). Germline CDR1 SNHLY, CDR2 FYNNEI. V was cut by 10 bases and J by 7 bases, with 14 bases left in between. CDR3 length: 11 residues. The CDR3 here is CATQGGSEQYF. The CDR3 nucleotides read TGTGCCACTCAGGGGGGTTCGGAGCAGTACTTC.

The chain is built from TRBV10-2 and TRBJ2-4, with D maybe TRBD1 (7 bases). The ends were cut back, 8 bases at V and 12 bases at J, with 20 bases in the middle. This CDR3 has 13 amino acids. Germline V gene data show CDR1 as WSHSY and CDR2 as SAAADI. This chain's CDR3 is CASFPGGRDSQYF. As DNA, the CDR3 is TGCGCCAGCTTCCCAGGGGGGCGGGACAGTCAGTACTTC.

CDR3 DNA: TGTGCCTGGAGTTATAGCAGTGCCTCTGGGACCCAGTACTTC. As protein: CAWSYSSASGTQYF. V gene TRBV30 combines with J gene TRBJ2-5; D unclear. CDR1 is GTSNPN and CDR2 is SVGIG in the germline V gene (reference sequence). The CDR3 runs 14 residues. V dropped 2 bases and J dropped 7 bases, with 17 bases sitting between them.

The table lists this clone with a few counts. The genes are TRBV6-1 and TRBJ2-7; TRBD1 matches at 10 bases. CDR1 is MNHNS and CDR2 is SASEGT in the germline V gene. V gave up 8 bases and J gave up 0 bases; unmatched junction bases: 7. The CDR3 loop spans 15 amino acids. This CDR3 is CASSVGQGSSYEQYF. The CDR3 bases are TGTGCCAGCTCCGTGGGACAGGGGTCCTCCTACGAGCAGTACTTC.

The rearrangement joins TRBV4-3 to TRBJ1-6; TRBD1 is a possible D gene (6 bases). Germline CDR1 reads LGHNA; CDR2 reads YSLEER. The length of the CDR3 is 14 residues. V was trimmed by 2 bases and J by 10 bases, leaving 12 bases between them. CDR3 in DNA: TGCGCCAGCAGCCAACCAGGGGAAGGGTCACCCCTCCACTTT. Translation: CASSQPGEGSPLHF.

The gene calls are TRBV19 and TRBJ1-4; TRBD1 matches at 10 bases. The ends lost 5 bases at V and 8 bases at J; junction bases unmatched: 5. The CDR3 loop spans 14 amino acids. Germline CDR1 and CDR2: LNHDA and SQIVND (reference sequence). The CDR3 loop is CASSSGTGVEKLFF. The CDR3, as DNA: TGTGCCAGTAGTTCCGGGACAGGGGTCGAAAAACTGTTTTTT.

The rearrangement links TRBV7-9 to TRBJ2-5; 12 bases align to TRBD2. CDR1 is SEHNR, CDR2 FQNEAQ, per germline (reference sequence). J gave up 5 bases and V 5 bases, and 9 bases lay outside the gene matches. The CDR3 has 16 amino acids. The CDR3 spells CASSPWTSGDSETQYF. The CDR3 coding sequence is TGTGCCAGCAGCCCCTGGACTAGCGGGGACTCCGAGACCCAGTACTTC.